The 13 T cell receptor beta chains reported below all come from one sample, sequenced in a study of molecular identifiers for immune sequencing clone quantification (dated by TCRdb to the late 2010s). Libraries were built with PCR. The run used an Illumina HiSeq 4000. TCRdb reanalyzed the raw reads on its own, using fastp at Q25 for trimming and MiXCR for clone calling, and kept in-frame beta chains. Identical CDR3 proteins give one entry, which carries the most common genes and DNA. Here the sample has fewer than 100,000 distinct CDR3 sequences; over 20% occur a single time. Of the sample, 1% to 1.2% falls within the top ten clones. What was sequenced was naive CD8+ T cells from blood, with Jurkat cell RNA spiked in. Per the publication, the cell subset or site label means: FACS-sorted CD8+CD4-CCR7+CD45RA+ naive T cells. All receptors come from a human donor in good health. Some libraries in this study had Jurkat cell RNA spiked in.

A word on this clonotype: Since a much larger clone is just one base distant, this may be a read error. The chain recombines TRBV20-1 with TRBJ2-1; D may be TRBD2 (6 bases). CDR1 DFQATT and CDR2 SNEGSKA come from the germline V gene (reference sequence). The CDR3 is 11 residues long. CDR3 nucleotide sequence: TGCAGTGGTAGGGAGGTGGATGAGCAGTCCTTC. Protein: CSGREVDEQSF.

This chain links TRBV9 with TRBJ2-7; no definite D call. Germline CDR1 is SGDLS and CDR2 is YYNGEE. V lost 4 bases and J 0 bases, leaving 14 bases between the germline ends. The CDR3 extends over 15 amino acids. Written as DNA, the CDR3 is TGTGCCAGCAGCCCTACGTCCCTCTCCTCCTACGAGCAGTACTTC. As protein: CASSPTSLSSYEQYF.

This clonotype was detected many times. This chain links TRBV20-1 with TRBJ2-2; the match to TRBD2 covers 8 bases. V trimming: 0 bases; J trimming: 3 bases; junction bases outside the gene matches: 6. The V gene's germline CDR1 is DFQATT and CDR2 SNEGSKA (reference sequence). The CDR3 sequence is 16 residues long. In DNA form, the CDR3 reads TGCAGTGCTAGAGATCGGCGGGGGGCCGACACCGGGGAGCTGTTTTTT. This encodes CSARDRRGADTGELFF.

There are many counts of this clonotype. This chain joins TRBV6-5 and TRBJ1-1; tentative D call: TRBD1 (5 bases). CDR1 is MNHEY, CDR2 SVGAGI, per germline. Trimming left V 6 bases short and J 4 bases short, with 15 bases between. The CDR3 has 14 residues. Here the CDR3 reads CASRPWGGTTEAFF. The CDR3, as DNA: TGTGCCAGCAGACCCTGGGGGGGTACCACTGAAGCTTTCTTT.

This clonotype was recorded at least ten times. The rearrangement joins TRBV27 to TRBJ2-3; 10 nucleotides align to TRBD2. Germline V gene sequence: CDR1 MNHEY, CDR2 SMNVEV (reference sequence). V shed 6 bases, J shed 4 bases, and the junction held 4 bases outside the gene matches. This CDR3 is 14 amino acids long. The DNA of the CDR3 is TGTGCCAGCAGCCCAGCGGGAGGGGCAGATACGCAGTATTTT. Its translation is CASSPAGGADTQYF.

Regarding this clonotype: Possible read error: a much larger clone is one base away. V gene TRBV7-9 combines with J gene TRBJ1-5; 9 bases agree with TRBD1. Germline V lookup: CDR1 SEHNR, CDR2 FQNEAQ (reference sequence). The CDR3 covers 16 residues. CDR3 residues: CVSSGGQGFGNQPQHF. The CDR3, as DNA: TGTGTCAGCAGCGGGGGACAGGGTTTTGGAAATCAGCCCCAGCATTTT.

The chain joins TRBV20-1 to TRBJ2-3; D not certain. The CDR3 spans 13 residues. V lost 6 bases, J lost 0 bases, and 10 bases lay in between. Germline V gene lookup returns CDR1 DFQATT and CDR2 SNEGSKA (reference sequence). CDR3: CSAITPSTDTQYF. The CDR3 coding sequence is TGCAGTGCCATAACCCCTAGCACAGATACGCAGTATTTT.

This clonotype was counted ten times or more. The rearrangement links TRBV7-9 to TRBJ1-3, with TRBD1 as a possible D gene (6 bases). CDR1 is SEHNR and CDR2 is FQNEAQ in the germline V gene (reference sequence). CDR3 size: 15 residues. V lost 5 bases and J 0 bases, leaving 11 bases between the germline ends. CDR3: CASSPGHHSGNTIYF. The CDR3 coding sequence is TGTGCCAGCAGCCCGGGACACCACTCTGGAAACACCATATATTTT.

On this clonotype itself: A much larger clone is a single base away; this may be a read error. Given the absence of the conserved phenylalanine or tryptophan at the CDR3 end, a read error is likely. The J gene is TRBJ2-7, the V gene TRBV20-1; D may be TRBD2 (6 bases). The germline V gene has CDR1 DFQATT and CDR2 SNEGSKA (reference sequence). The CDR3 consists of 13 residues. CDR3 loop: CSLPGVSSYEQYL. CDR3 coding DNA: TGCTCACTCCCGGGGGTTTCCTCCTACGAGCAGTACCTC.

A few counts support this clonotype. The J gene is TRBJ2-1, the V gene TRBV27, with a weak D call TRBD2 (6 bases). V was pared by 2 bases and J by 3 bases, with 14 bases between. This CDR3 contains 16 residues. The germline gives CDR1 MNHEY, CDR2 SMNVEV (reference sequence). The CDR3 sequence is CASSLLPGSYYNEQFF. The CDR3 coding sequence is TGTGCCAGCAGTTTACTACCCGGGAGTTACTACAATGAGCAGTTCTTC.

This clonotype was seen at least ten times. The rearrangement joins TRBV5-1 to TRBJ1-1; 7 positions agree with TRBD1. The CDR3 sequence is 14 residues long. V gave up 4 bases and J gave up 1 base; unmatched junction bases: 4. Per germline, CDR1 SGHRS and CDR2 YFSETQ. CDR3 amino acids: CASSPWTGNTEAFF. In nucleotides, the CDR3 is TGCGCCAGCAGCCCCTGGACAGGGAACACTGAAGCTTTCTTT.

Comment on this clonotype: A read error may account for a junction end that differs from germline. V usage is TRBV3-1 and J usage is TRBJ2-3, with a tentative D call TRBD2 (5 bases). This CDR3 has 15 amino acids. Germline values: CDR1 LGHDT, CDR2 YNNKEL (reference sequence). The CDR3 loop reads CAGSPPGLVTDTQYF. In nucleotides, the CDR3 is TGTGCCGGCAGCCCACCGGGGTTGGTCACAGATACGCAGTATTTT.

V usage is TRBV28 and J usage is TRBJ1-1; tentatively, D is TRBD1 (6 bases). The CDR3 has 16 amino acids. With 4 bases removed from V and 1 base from J, the gap between germline ends came to 16 bases. Germline-derived CDR1 and CDR2 are MDHEN and SYDVKM. The CDR3 loop is CASSSPQRTANTEAFF. CDR3 coding DNA: TGTGCCAGCAGTTCCCCCCAACGGACAGCGAACACTGAAGCTTTCTTT.